Listed below are T cell receptor beta chains from one sample, sequenced in a study of cytomegalovirus exposure and HLA in healthy donors. Sequenced by immunoSEQ multiplex PCR; TCRdb stores in-frame clones only, minus some. The sample shows 95,000 to 110,000 clones, roughly four fifths of them seen only once. The sequenced sample was PBMCs. These receptors were collected from a young man in good health and CMV-seronegative. Each CDR3 is given with its conserved first and last residue. The D gene is left open where the match is weak. Only part of the rows carry a size: once, few, many, or a class if the clone is expanded.

size,D,J,V,CDR3,DNA
.,.,TRBJ1-1,TRBV15,CATSRDGGGRSDTEAFF,TGTGCCACCAGCAGAGATGGGGGGGGCAGGTCGGACACTGAAGCTTTCTTT
.,TRBD1,TRBJ2-1,TRBV6-5,CASSYSGQGRYNEQFF,TGTGCCAGCAGTTACTCAGGACAGGGGCGATACAATGAGCAGTTCTTC
once,TRBD2,TRBJ2-1,TRBV9,CASSPRGGNEQFF,TGTGCCAGCAGCCCGCGGGGGGGCAATGAGCAGTTCTTC
.,TRBD2,TRBJ2-5,TRBV13,CASSSGAGGLQETQYF,TGTGCCAGCAGCTCCGGAGCGGGGGGGCTCCAAGAGACCCAGTACTTC
.,TRBD1,TRBJ1-1,TRBV19,CASSTLRGNGAEAFF,TGTGCCAGTAGTACCCTCAGGGGGAATGGCGCTGAAGCTTTCTTT
.,TRBD2,TRBJ2-5,TRBV29-1,CSVEGFGLGAPGGETQYF,TGCAGCGTTGAAGGATTTGGGCTGGGAGCACCGGGGGGAGAGACCCAGTACTTC
.,TRBD1,TRBJ2-2,TRBV7-3,CASSSTGGVYRELFF,TGTGCCAGCAGCTCGACAGGGGGTGTTTATCGGGAGCTGTTTTTT
.,TRBD1,TRBJ1-2,TRBV25-1,CASSGGQVYGYTF,TGTGCCAGCAGTGGTGGACAGGTCTATGGCTACACCTTC
.,.,TRBJ2-5,TRBV7-8,CASSLGLSGAETQYF,TGTGCCAGCAGCTTGGGGCTTTCGGGAGCGGAGACCCAGTACTTC
.,.,TRBJ1-6,TRBV27,CASSWGQRASPLHF,TGTGCCAGCAGTTGGGGGCAGCGCGCCTCACCCCTCCACTTT
.,TRBD1,TRBJ1-1,TRBV10-3,CAIRVTHGRGPSNTEAFF,TGTGCCATCAGAGTAACTCATGGCAGGGGGCCCTCGAACACTGAAGCTTTCTTT
once,.,TRBJ2-5,TRBV4-3,CASSQDPGGDGETQYF,TGCGCCAGCAGCCAAGATCCAGGAGGCGATGGAGAGACCCAGTACTTC
.,TRBD1,TRBJ2-1,TRBV6-4,CASSGRQGYNEQFF,TGTGCCAGCAGTGGCAGACAGGGCTACAATGAGCAGTTCTTC
.,.,TRBJ2-7,TRBV11-3,CASSPGLLGIGEQYF,TGTGCCAGCAGCCCAGGACTCTTGGGCATTGGCGAGCAGTACTTC